This T cell receptor (beta chain) stems from a study of T cells in Graves' hyperthyroidism and ophthalmopathy. RNA transcripts gave rise to amplified TCR beta CDR3 regions. HTBI primers were the set used in a first-round RT-PCR of the TCR CDR3. TCRdb reprocessed the multiplex PCR reads via MiXCR and lists one record per CDR3 protein. The data contain almost 350,000 distinct CDR3 sequences, approximately 18% of them singletons. Germline lookup yields CDR1 DFQATT and CDR2 SNEGSKA (reference sequence). Trimming stripped 3 bases from V and 7 bases from J, with 13 bases between. The CDR3 is 14 residues long.

The sequence derives from a woman aged 40-49 years with Graves' ophthalmopathy. The chain links TRBV20-1 to TRBJ1-6, with unresolved D. The sample consisted of blood. The CDR3 reads CSARQGPSNSPLHF. In DNA, the CDR3 is TGCAGTGCTAGGCAAGGACCGTCAAATTCACCCCTCCACTTT.